This note documents a single T cell receptor (beta chain) sequence. Its specificity is unknown. The CDR3 sequence is 13 residues long. The ends were cut back, 8 bases at V and 5 bases at J, with 13 bases in the middle. In germline, CDR1 is LNHDA, CDR2 SQIVND (reference sequence). Constant-region reverse primers amplified full-length variable regions, followed by semi-nested Nested Universal Primer A PCR. Using its own MiXCR run on the 5' RACE reads, TCRdb lists one record per CDR3 protein. The sample has about 57,000 distinct CDR3 sequences; about 28% are singletons. Memory CD4+ T cells were sorted as CD4+CD45RO+CD25- cells. Study-wide results and caveats: The TCR gene usage of tumor memory CD4+ T cells clustered together with blood and lymph node memory CD4+ cells and with lymph node naive CD4+ cells.

The sequence came from a female donor with breast cancer. Material: tumor-infiltrating memory CD4+ T cells sorted from the breast tumor. Regarding subset: memory CD4+ T cells, CD4+CD45RO+CD25-. This chain uses TRBV19 with TRBJ1-5; the D is unclear. CDR3 sequence: CASHGQNHQPQHF. CDR3 bases: TGTGCCAGTCATGGGCAGAACCATCAGCCCCAGCATTTT.